This T cell receptor (beta chain) came from a study of blood T cell repertoires in COVID-19. The V gene's germline CDR1 is MNHEY and CDR2 SVGAGI. CDR3 length: 13 residues. V shed 6 bases, J shed 0 bases, and the junction held 1 base outside the gene matches. Libraries were prepared by immunoSEQ multiplex PCR; TCRdb keeps only in-frame clonotypes and omits some of them. The repertoire holds about 49,000 clones, roughly 86% seen once, with under 6% in the top ten. This TCR derives from a man aged 35 to 55 with active COVID-19. Sequencing was performed on peripheral blood. The rearrangement joins TRBV6-5 to TRBJ1-1; TRBD1 matches 7 bases. As DNA, the CDR3 is TGTGCCAGCAGGGGGACAGTGAACACTGAAGCTTTCTTT. Translation: CASRGTVNTEAFF.